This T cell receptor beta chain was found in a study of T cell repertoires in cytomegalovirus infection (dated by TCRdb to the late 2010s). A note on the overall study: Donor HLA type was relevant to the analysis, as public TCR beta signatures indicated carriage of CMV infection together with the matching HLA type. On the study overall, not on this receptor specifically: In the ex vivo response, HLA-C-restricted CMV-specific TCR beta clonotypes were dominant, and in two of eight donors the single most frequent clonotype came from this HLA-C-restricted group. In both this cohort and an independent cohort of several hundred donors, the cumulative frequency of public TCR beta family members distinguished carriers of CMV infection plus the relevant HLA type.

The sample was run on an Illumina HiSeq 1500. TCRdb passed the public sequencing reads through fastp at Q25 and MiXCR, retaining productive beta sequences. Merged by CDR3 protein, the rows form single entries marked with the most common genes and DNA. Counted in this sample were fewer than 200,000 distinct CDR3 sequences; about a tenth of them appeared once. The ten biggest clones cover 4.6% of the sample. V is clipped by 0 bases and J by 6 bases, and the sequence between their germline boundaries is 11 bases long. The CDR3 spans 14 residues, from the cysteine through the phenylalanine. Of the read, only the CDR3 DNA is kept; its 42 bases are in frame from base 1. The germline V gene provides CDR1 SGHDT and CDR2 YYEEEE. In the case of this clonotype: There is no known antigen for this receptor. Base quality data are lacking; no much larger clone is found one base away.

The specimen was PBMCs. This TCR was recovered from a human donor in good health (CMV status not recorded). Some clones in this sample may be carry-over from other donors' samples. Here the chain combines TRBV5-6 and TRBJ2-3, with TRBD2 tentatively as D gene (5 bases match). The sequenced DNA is TGTGCCAGCAGCTTGGACACTCGAGGGGATACGCAGTATTTT. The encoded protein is CASSLDTRGDTQYF.